A selection of T cell receptor beta chains follows, all from one sample in a study of shared clonotypes between healthy human individuals. TCRdb's copy holds only in-frame clones and misses some; the assay was immunoSEQ multiplex PCR. The sample has about 470,000 clones; 79% are singletons. The specimen was PBMCs. The receptors were gathered from a woman in her thirties or forties in good health. Some clones in this sample may be carry-over from other donors' samples. Each CDR3 is given with its conserved first and last residue. Fields, in order: V gene, D gene, clone size, J gene, CDR3 protein, CDR3 DNA. The D gene is left open where the match is weak. The size of a clone is reported for some rows only, either as once, few or many, or as a class for expanded clones.

>TRBV6-5|.|.|TRBJ2-2
CASREPNTGELFF
TGTGCCAGCAGGGAACCGAACACCGGGGAGCTGTTTTTT
>TRBV5-4|TRBD2|.|TRBJ2-2
CASSLSGSTGELFF
TGTGCCAGCAGCTTGAGCGGGAGCACCGGGGAGCTGTTTTTT
>TRBV28|TRBD1|.|TRBJ2-7
CASSLLTGGSYEQYF
TGTGCCAGCAGTTTATTAACAGGGGGCTCCTACGAGCAGTACTTC
>TRBV5-1|.|.|TRBJ2-7
CASSLVAGTYEQYF
TGCGCCAGCAGCTTGGTTGCGGGTACGTACGAGCAGTACTTC
>TRBV4-1|TRBD2|.|TRBJ2-3
CASSPGPTPTSGRARDTQYF
TGCGCCAGCAGCCCCGGCCCCACCCCTACTAGCGGGAGGGCCAGAGATACGCAGTATTTT
>TRBV7-2|TRBD2|once|TRBJ2-1
CASSLVGGVLNEQFF
TGTGCCAGCAGCTTAGTGGGGGGGGTTCTCAATGAGCAGTTCTTC
>TRBV21-1|.|.|TRBJ2-7
CASSKVGGSYEQYF
TGTGCCAGCAGCAAAGTTGGCGGATCCTACGAGCAGTACTTC
>TRBV11-2|TRBD2|few|TRBJ2-1
CASSLHRAGDSNEQFF
TGTGCCAGCAGCTTACATCGAGCGGGAGATAGTAATGAGCAGTTCTTC
>TRBV4-1|.|.|TRBJ2-7
CASSQDGRAVYEQYF
TGCGCCAGCAGCCAAGATGGGAGAGCTGTCTACGAGCAGTACTTC
>TRBV28|TRBD1|.|TRBJ2-7
CASSTPGQGAYEQYF
TGTGCCAGCAGTACCCCGGGACAGGGGGCTTACGAGCAGTACTTC
>TRBV4-2|TRBD2|few|TRBJ2-4
CASSQGLAGALAKNIQYF
TGTGCCAGCAGCCAAGGGTTAGCGGGGGCCCTAGCCAAAAACATTCAGTACTTC
>TRBV18|.|few|TRBJ1-5
CASSPVRDIGNQPQHF
TGTGCCAGCTCACCAGTTAGAGACATCGGCAATCAGCCCCAGCATTTT
>TRBV6-1|.|.|TRBJ1-3
CASSEEVAGGNTIYF
TGTGCCAGCAGTGAAGAGGTGGCAGGAGGAAACACCATATATTTT
>TRBV30|TRBD1|few|TRBJ2-5
CAWSGGQGAQETQYF
TGTGCCTGGAGTGGGGGACAGGGCGCCCAAGAGACCCAGTACTTC
>TRBV27|TRBD2|.|TRBJ2-3
CASSSHLGLAGGEDTQYF
TGTGCCAGCAGTTCCCACCTGGGACTAGCGGGAGGGGAAGATACGCAGTATTTT
>TRBV14|.|.|TRBJ2-1
CASSPYGQSHNEQFF
TGTGCCAGCAGCCCCTACGGACAGTCACACAATGAGCAGTTCTTC
>TRBV4-1|.|once|TRBJ2-5
CASSHPQGTQYF
TGCGCCAGCAGCCACCCACAGGGGACCCAGTACTTC
>TRBV2|.|.|TRBJ2-1
CASRILGNEQFF
TGTGCCAGCAGAATTCTCGGCAATGAGCAGTTCTTC
>TRBV7-9|TRBD2|.|TRBJ2-1
CASSLGLVFNEQFF
TGTGCCAGCAGCTTGGGACTAGTGTTCAATGAGCAGTTCTTC
>TRBV19|TRBD2|.|TRBJ2-1
CATSGTSGGDEQFF
TGTGCCACTTCCGGGACTAGTGGAGGCGATGAGCAGTTCTTC
>TRBV30|TRBD1|.|TRBJ1-1
CAWSVGQGANTEAFF
TGTGCCTGGAGCGTAGGACAGGGGGCGAACACTGAAGCTTTCTTT
>TRBV7-2|.|.|TRBJ1-1
CASSLYGGGNTEAFF
TGTGCCAGCAGCTTGTACGGTGGAGGAAACACTGAAGCTTTCTTT
>TRBV19|.|.|TRBJ1-1
CASSIAVQGSEAFF
TGTGCCAGTAGTATAGCGGTACAGGGATCTGAAGCTTTCTTT
>TRBV5-4|TRBD1|.|TRBJ1-2
CASSRDRGDYGYTF
TGTGCCAGCAGCCGAGACAGGGGAGACTATGGCTACACCTTC
>TRBV5-1|.|.|TRBJ1-2
CASGNNYGYTF
TGCGCCAGCGGGAATAACTATGGCTACACCTTC
>TRBV6-1|TRBD1|few|TRBJ2-7
CASSGDSYYEQYF
TGTGCCAGCAGTGGGGACAGCTACTACGAGCAGTACTTC
>TRBV19|.|few|TRBJ2-2
CASSTGPANTGELFF
TGTGCCAGTAGTACCGGCCCAGCAAACACCGGGGAGCTGTTTTTT
>TRBV5-4|.|.|TRBJ1-1
CASSFQSDTEAFF
TGTGCCAGCAGCTTCCAAAGCGACACTGAAGCTTTCTTT
>TRBV5-6|.|.|TRBJ1-2
CASSWTLENRNYGYTF
TGTGCCAGCAGCTGGACACTGGAAAACAGGAACTATGGCTACACCTTC
>TRBV12-5|TRBD1|few|TRBJ2-7
CASGLGGRRNQYF
TGTGCTAGTGGCCTAGGGGGCCGGCGGAATCAGTACTTC
>TRBV5-8|TRBD1|.|TRBJ2-3
CASSRVTGGATDTQYF
TGTGCCAGCAGCCGAGTAACAGGGGGCGCAACAGATACGCAGTATTTT
>TRBV30|.|.|TRBJ1-6
CAWRGGNNSPLHF
TGTGCCTGGAGGGGGGGTAACAATTCACCCCTCCACTTT
>TRBV9|TRBD2|.|TRBJ2-3
CASSVLSGSADTQYF
TGTGCCAGCAGCGTACTTAGCGGGAGCGCAGATACGCAGTATTTT
>TRBV18|.|.|TRBJ2-2
CASSPLVAENTGELFF
TGTGCCAGCTCACCCCTTGTAGCGGAAAACACCGGGGAGCTGTTTTTT
>TRBV28|TRBD2|many|TRBJ2-3
CASSLLAGAVSDTQYF
TGTGCCAGCAGCCTACTAGCGGGAGCGGTCTCAGATACGCAGTATTTT
>TRBV15|.|.|TRBJ2-5
CATSRDLSETQYF
TGTGCCACCAGCAGAGATCTTTCGGAGACCCAGTACTTC
>TRBV10-2|.|.|TRBJ2-5
CASSELGGQETQYF
TGCGCCAGCAGTGAGCTAGGGGGCCAAGAGACCCAGTACTTC
>TRBV5-1|.|few|TRBJ1-1
CASSPDGDTEAFF
TGCGCCAGCAGCCCCGACGGGGACACTGAAGCTTTCTTT
>TRBV5-1|.|few|TRBJ2-6
CASSGSRASGANVLTF
TGCGCCAGCAGCGGTTCCAGGGCCTCTGGGGCCAACGTCCTGACTTTC
>TRBV6-4|TRBD1|.|TRBJ2-6
CASSDTGTGGTGANVLTF
TGTGCCAGCAGTGACACGGGGACAGGCGGCACTGGGGCCAACGTCCTGACTTTC
>TRBV18|.|.|TRBJ2-2
CASSPPDAANTGELFF
TGTGCCAGCTCACCGCCGGACGCCGCGAACACCGGGGAGCTGTTTTTT
>TRBV19|.|.|TRBJ2-1
CASRVAGVSYNEQFF
TGTGCCAGTAGGGTGGCGGGTGTATCCTACAATGAGCAGTTCTTC
>TRBV7-6|.|.|TRBJ2-1
CASSFPGAYNEQFF
TGTGCCAGCAGCTTCCCAGGGGCCTACAATGAGCAGTTCTTC
>TRBV27|.|.|TRBJ1-1
CASRNRQANTEAFF
TGTGCCAGCAGGAACCGACAGGCGAACACTGAAGCTTTCTTT
>TRBV19|.|.|TRBJ1-5
CASSMAGLNQPQHF
TGTGCCAGTAGTATGGCAGGCCTGAATCAGCCCCAGCATTTT
>TRBV18|TRBD1|.|TRBJ1-5
CASSTGGQTNQPQHF
TGTGCCAGCTCAACCGGGGGACAGACAAATCAGCCCCAGCATTTT
>TRBV11-2|.|.|TRBJ2-3
CASSPGPDTQYF
TGTGCCAGCAGCCCGGGACCAGATACGCAGTATTTT